These 21 T cell receptor beta chains were all obtained from the same sample, sequenced in a study of shared clonotypes between healthy human individuals. Here immunoSEQ multiplex PCR was the method, and the copy in TCRdb shows in-frame clones only, minus some. The sample has roughly 700,000 clones, about 92% seen once. Sequencing was done on a sample of memory CD8+ T cells from PBMCs. Subset noted: CD45RO+ cells pooled with CCR7-negative TemRA cells. The receptor source for this set is a young man in good health. Some clones in this sample may be carry-over from other donors' samples.

The V and J genes are TRBV7-6 and TRBJ2-5, with unresolved D. V lost 7 bases and J 5 bases, leaving 11 bases between the germline ends. There are 12 residues in the CDR3. Germline assignment: CDR1 SGHVS and CDR2 FNYEAQ. CDR3 bases: TGTGCCAGCACCTTGGGCCCGGAGACCCAGTACTTC. Translated, it gives CASTLGPETQYF.

This sequence joins TRBV5-6 and TRBJ2-7; 7 bases line up with TRBD2. The CDR3 spans 15 residues. Looked up from germline, CDR1 is SGHDT and CDR2 is YYEEEE. Trimming cost V 4 bases and J 3 bases; bases outside gene matches: 10. As DNA, the CDR3 is TGTGCCAGCAGCGCAGGTGCTAGCGGCAACTACGAGCAGTACTTC. Translating it yields CASSAGASGNYEQYF.

This clone occurred once. The rearrangement uses TRBV9 and TRBJ2-2; no clear D gene. Germline V gives CDR1 SGDLS, CDR2 YYNGEE. V gave up 0 bases and J gave up 7 bases, with 13 bases separating them. CDR3 size: 15 residues. DNA of the CDR3: TGTGCCAGCAGCGTAGGTGCGAGGCCTGGCGGGGAGCTGTTTTTT. Translation gives CASSVGARPGGELFF.

This chain joins TRBV27 and TRBJ2-1, with D perhaps TRBD2 (6 bases). The germline gives CDR1 MNHEY, CDR2 SMNVEV (reference sequence). Trimming removed 0 bases from V and 7 bases from J, with 10 bases in between. This CDR3 contains 14 residues. CDR3 residues: CASSLSNGGNEQFF. The CDR3 DNA reads as TGTGCCAGCAGTTTATCAAATGGGGGGAATGAGCAGTTCTTC.

The chain couples TRBV2 to TRBJ2-1; tentative D call: TRBD2 (5 bases). Germline loops: CDR1 SNHLY, CDR2 FYNNEI. The CDR3 covers 13 residues. With 6 bases removed from V and 6 bases from J, the gap between germline ends came to 12 bases. In nucleotides, the CDR3 is TGTGCCAGCAGGCCGGGGTTAAGCAATGAGCAGTTCTTC. This gives the protein CASRPGLSNEQFF.

The rearrangement links TRBV15 to TRBJ2-7; the D gene is possibly TRBD1 (7 bases). Germline CDR1 reads LNHNV; CDR2 reads YYDKDF (reference sequence). The CDR3 spans 16 residues. Deletions cut 1 base from V and 6 bases from J, with 19 bases between. In DNA, the CDR3 is TGTGCCACCAGCAGAGGCAGGAGGGCCAGGGGGGTCGAGCAGTACTTC. Translation gives CATSRGRRARGVEQYF.

This clone was observed a few times. This rearrangement joins TRBV9 to TRBJ2-3; 7 nucleotides match TRBD2. CDR1 is SGDLS and CDR2 is YYNGEE in the germline V gene. Trimming removed 1 base from V and 1 base from J; junction bases left unmatched: 12. The CDR3 runs 18 residues. CDR3 DNA: TGTGCCAGCAGCGTACCCCGCTTGGGGGAGGGACGCACAGATACGCAGTATTTT. Translation: CASSVPRLGEGRTDTQYF.

The chain combines TRBV6-1 with TRBJ2-2, with TRBD1 matching over 7 bases. With 4 bases clipped from V and 5 bases from J, the junction kept 22 bases outside the gene matches. CDR3 length equals 20 residues. Germline V gene lookup returns CDR1 MNHNS and CDR2 SASEGT. The CDR3 DNA follows: TGTGCCAGCAGTGGATTGGCCCCCGGGGACAGCGACGGCTGGACCGGGGAGCTGTTTTTT. Protein sequence: CASSGLAPGDSDGWTGELFF.

The chain joins TRBV28 to TRBJ2-1; D remains ambiguous. The germline gives CDR1 MDHEN, CDR2 SYDVKM. The V end was cut by 7 bases, the J end by 6 bases, with 7 bases between. The CDR3 spans 11 residues. CDR3: CASNSLNEQFF. The DNA of the CDR3 is TGTGCCAGCAATAGCCTCAATGAGCAGTTCTTC.

The genes are TRBV30 and TRBJ2-2, with a tentative D call TRBD2 (6 bases). The germline V gene encodes CDR1 GTSNPN and CDR2 SVGIG (reference sequence). The V and J ends lost 2 bases and 6 bases respectively, with 16 bases between them. CDR3 length: 15 amino acids. CDR3 loop: CAWSIGARDAGELFF. CDR3 nucleotides: TGTGCCTGGAGTATAGGGGCGCGGGACGCCGGGGAGCTGTTTTTT.

This sequence joins TRBV27 and TRBJ2-7; TRBD2 aligns across 9 bases. J was trimmed by 4 bases and V by 2 bases; bases with no gene match: 6. There are 15 residues in the CDR3. CDR1 and CDR2 (germline): MNHEY, SMNVEV (reference sequence). The CDR3 DNA follows: TGTGCCAGCAGTTTAAGGGCGGGAGGGGGGTACGAGCAGTACTTC. This translates into CASSLRAGGGYEQYF.

V gene TRBV15 combines with J gene TRBJ2-1; 8 bases agree with TRBD2. Germline-derived CDR1 and CDR2 are LNHNV and YYDKDF (reference sequence). The CDR3 contains 19 residues. Unmatched junction bases numbered 10, after V lost 0 bases and J lost 0 bases. CDR3 coding DNA: TGTGCCACCAGCAGAGATCATGGGCGGGAGGACCGCTCCTACAATGAGCAGTTCTTC. It encodes CATSRDHGREDRSYNEQFF.

The CDR3 sequence is CASSSTLIISGGNYNEQFF. The CDR3 DNA reads as TGTGCCAGCAGCTCCACCCTGATAATTAGCGGGGGGAATTACAATGAGCAGTTCTTC. The rearrangement uses TRBV7-9 and TRBJ2-1; 10 bases are shared with TRBD2. The CDR3 covers 19 residues. V was clipped by 4 bases and J by 4 bases; unmatched bases: 16. Germline V CDR1 and CDR2: SEHNR, FQNEAQ (reference sequence).

This clone was found a few times. V gene TRBV19 combines with J gene TRBJ2-5; 7 nucleotides agree with TRBD1. The V gene's germline CDR1 is LNHDA and CDR2 SQIVND (reference sequence). This CDR3 contains 17 residues. V shed 4 bases and J 0 bases; nucleotides not matched to a gene: 11. CDR3: CASSSQRTGVNQETQYF. The CDR3 coding sequence is TGTGCCAGTAGTAGCCAACGAACAGGGGTTAACCAAGAGACCCAGTACTTC.

This clone turned up a few times. The same CDR3 arises from other DNA sequences in this sample as well. Written as DNA, the CDR3 is TGTGCCACCAGCAGCTCCAATCAGCCCCAGCATTTT. Encoded protein: CATSSSNQPQHF. The V call is TRBV15, the J call TRBJ1-5; D not resolved. The CDR3 is 12 residues long. V was clipped by 3 bases and J by 3 bases, with 3 bases between them. The germline CDR1 and CDR2 sequences are LNHNV and YYDKDF (reference sequence).

The V gene is TRBV7-2, the J gene TRBJ2-3, with 7 bases identical to TRBD2. The trim removed 8 bases at V and 5 bases at J, leaving 7 bases unmatched. In germline, CDR1 is SGHTA, CDR2 FQGNSA. This CDR3 is 13 amino acids long. The CDR3 nucleotides are TGTGCCAGCTACGGGACTATGGGAGATACGCAGTATTTT. Protein: CASYGTMGDTQYF.

This chain links TRBV6-5 with TRBJ2-3, with TRBD2 as a possible D gene (6 bases). Deletions cut 4 bases from V and 4 bases from J, with 15 bases between. The CDR3 runs 15 residues. The germline CDR1 and CDR2 sequences are MNHEY and SVGAGI. CDR3 coding DNA: TGTGCCAGCAGTTTTCGGGGACTCACCCCAGATACGCAGTATTTT. Protein: CASSFRGLTPDTQYF.

This clone was found a few times. Other nucleotide sequences in the sample specify the same CDR3. The chain has TRBV30 and TRBJ2-7; possible D gene TRBD2, 5 bases. This CDR3 is 11 amino acids long. The V end was cut by 7 bases, the J end by 4 bases, with 11 bases between. Germline V gene sequence: CDR1 GTSNPN, CDR2 SVGIG (reference sequence). The CDR3 DNA reads as TGTGCCTCCCTAGAGGGATACGAGCAGTACTTC. As protein: CASLEGYEQYF.

The gene calls are TRBV6-5 and TRBJ1-5; D may be TRBD1 (5 bases). Germline-derived CDR1 and CDR2 are MNHEY and SVGAGI. CDR3 size: 13 residues. V was pared by 3 bases and J by 6 bases, with 9 bases between. CDR3 sequence (DNA): TGTGCCAGCAGTTATGGCAGGGCTCAGCCCCAGCATTTT. Translated: CASSYGRAQPQHF.

This clone was counted a single time. CDR3 sequence: CASSQLWGGPRTGELFF. CDR3 DNA sequence: TGCGCCAGCAGCCAATTGTGGGGAGGGCCTCGAACCGGGGAGCTGTTTTTT. J is TRBJ2-2 and V is TRBV4-1; 7 bases align to TRBD2. The CDR3 runs to 17 residues. Per the germline V gene, CDR1 is MGHRA and CDR2 is YSYEKL. With V trimmed by 2 bases and J by 5 bases, 11 bases remained unmatched.

The chain links TRBV18 to TRBJ2-3, with no clear D. Trimming took 3 bases from V and 0 from J, leaving 4 bases between them. CDR1 and CDR2 (germline): KGHSH, LQKENI. The CDR3 extends over 13 amino acids. This CDR3 reads CASSPASTDTQYF. The CDR3 nucleotides are TGTGCCAGCTCACCCGCGAGCACAGATACGCAGTATTTT. Variable domain in full (rest from reference TRBV18 and TRBJ2-3): NAGVMQNPRHLVRRRGQEARLRCSPMKGHSHVYWYRQLPEEGLKFMVYLQKENIIDESGMPKERFSAEFPKEGPSILRIQQVVRGDSAAYFCASSPASTDTQYFGPGTRLTVL.